This T cell receptor beta chain was retrieved from a study of blood T cell repertoires in COVID-19. Study background: Samples came from the United States, Italy and Spain, spanning acute and convalescent COVID-19. Nucleic acid was either cDNA or gDNA, and it came from T cells, B-cell-depleted T cells, or PBMCs.

As processed by the authors: Reference gene primer amplification gave nucleated cell count estimates. Libraries were prepared by immunoSEQ multiplex PCR; TCRdb keeps only in-frame clonotypes and omits some of them. V, J and clone size reflect that table, while D and trimming were determined from the DNA. The sample holds a few hundred thousand clones, roughly 85% seen once. V gave up 2 bases and J gave up 6 bases; unmatched junction bases: 6. Germline values: CDR1 SGHDN, CDR2 FVKESK. The CDR3 length is 15 residues. The V call is TRBV14, the J call TRBJ2-1; TRBD2 matches at 8 bases. Specimen: peripheral blood. The clonotype comes from a woman younger than 35 with acute or convalescent COVID-19. CDR3 sequence (DNA): TGTGCCAGCAGCCAAATCGCGGGAGGATTCAATGAGCAGTTCTTC. Protein product: CASSQIAGGFNEQFF.